A selection of T cell receptor beta chains follows, all from one sample in a study of Ad26.COV2.S vaccination and SARS-CoV-2 variants. The repertoire was sequenced with immunoSEQ multiplex PCR; TCRdb's copy has only in-frame clones and lacks some. The table lists fewer than 600,000 clones, 80% to 90% of them singletons, with approximately 1.7% in the top ten. The sequencing here drew on peripheral blood, taken in a trial of Ad26.COV2.S vaccine versus placebo. These receptors came from a person aged 18-65 years who received the Ad26.COV2.S COVID-19 vaccine or a placebo. Both conserved end residues are part of each CDR3.

j_call,v_call,cdr3_aa
TRBJ2-1,TRBV19,CASSIGRRFTSYNEQFF
TRBJ2-1,TRBV29-1,CSVEFLAGISYNEQFF
TRBJ2-1,TRBV11-3,CASSKRTGHEQFF
TRBJ1-2,TRBV9,CASKPQGNYGYTF
TRBJ2-1,TRBV19,CASSTLTSGYYNEQFF
TRBJ2-1,TRBV18,CASSPGVWVSDEQFF
TRBJ1-2,TRBV29-1,CSVEAGANYGYTF
TRBJ2-5,TRBV10-3,CAISSAGTDPDRETQYF
TRBJ2-7,TRBV7-6,CASSLANAQVSYEQYF
TRBJ2-1,TRBV5-1,CASSSGTGHILDNEQFF
TRBJ2-1,TRBV5-1,CASSLGRASSYNEQFF
TRBJ1-1,TRBV9,CASSVAGYTEAFF